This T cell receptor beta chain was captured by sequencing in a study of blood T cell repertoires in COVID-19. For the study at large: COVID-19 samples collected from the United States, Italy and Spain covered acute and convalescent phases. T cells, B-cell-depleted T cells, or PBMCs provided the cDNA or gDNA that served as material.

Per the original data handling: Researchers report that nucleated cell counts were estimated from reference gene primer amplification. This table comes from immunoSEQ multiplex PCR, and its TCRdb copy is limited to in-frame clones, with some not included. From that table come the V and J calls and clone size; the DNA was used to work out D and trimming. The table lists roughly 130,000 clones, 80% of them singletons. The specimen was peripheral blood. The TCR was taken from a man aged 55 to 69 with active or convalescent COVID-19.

CDR3 DNA sequence: TGCGCCAGCAGCTTGGTAGGACAGGGGGTCCCAGATACGCAGTATTTT. Translation: CASSLVGQGVPDTQYF. This chain links TRBV5-1 with TRBJ2-3, with TRBD1 matching 10 bases. This CDR3 has 16 amino acids. Germline V gene data show CDR1 as SGHRS and CDR2 as YFSETQ. Losses at the gene ends were 0 bases for V and 4 bases for J; bases not matched to a gene: 5.